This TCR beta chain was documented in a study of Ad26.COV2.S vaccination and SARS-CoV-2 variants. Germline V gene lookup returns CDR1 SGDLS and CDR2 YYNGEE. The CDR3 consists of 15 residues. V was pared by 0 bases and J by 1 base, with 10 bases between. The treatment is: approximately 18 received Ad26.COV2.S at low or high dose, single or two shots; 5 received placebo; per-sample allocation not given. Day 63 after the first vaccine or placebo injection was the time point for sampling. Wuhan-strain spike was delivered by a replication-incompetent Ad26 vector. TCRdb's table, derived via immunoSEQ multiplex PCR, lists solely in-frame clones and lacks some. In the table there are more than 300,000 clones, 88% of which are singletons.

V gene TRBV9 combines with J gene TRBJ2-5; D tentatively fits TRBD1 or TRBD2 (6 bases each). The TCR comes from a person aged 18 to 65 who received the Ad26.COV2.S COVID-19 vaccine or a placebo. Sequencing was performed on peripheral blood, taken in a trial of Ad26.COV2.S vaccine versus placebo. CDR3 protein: CASSVGGAGQETQYF. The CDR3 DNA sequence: TGTGCCAGCAGCGTAGGGGGGGCAGGCCAAGAGACCCAGTACTTC.